The next 18 T cell receptor beta chains were all read from a single sample in a study of cytomegalovirus exposure and HLA in healthy donors. PCR involved 60 Vbeta and 13 Jbeta primers. Repertoires were generated with immunoSEQ multiplex PCR, while TCRdb's copy carries only in-frame clones and drops some. The sample has fewer than 150,000 clones, around 63% seen once. The sequencing sample was made of PBMCs. Receptor source: a human donor in good health.

The V call is TRBV11-2, the J call TRBJ2-2; no clear D gene. With 3 bases removed from V and 5 bases from J, the gap between germline ends came to 10 bases. The CDR3 spans 14 residues. Germline V gene data show CDR1 as SGHAT and CDR2 as FQNNGV. Here the CDR3 reads CASSFQTGTGELFF. The CDR3 DNA sequence: TGTGCCAGCAGCTTCCAGACTGGGACCGGGGAGCTGTTTTTT. Full variable domain (remainder filled in from reference TRBV11-2 and TRBJ2-2): EAGVAQSPRYKIIEKRQSVAFWCNPISGHATLYWYQQILGQGPKLLIQFQNNGVVDDSQLPKDRFSAERLKGVDSTLKIQPAKLEDSAVYLCASSFQTGTGELFFGEGSRLTVL.

The chain recombines TRBV28 with TRBJ2-7; no definite D call. CDR1 and CDR2 (germline): MDHEN, SYDVKM. V was shortened by 10 bases and J by 0 bases, with 13 bases between the two germline ends. The CDR3 length is 13 residues. CDR3 in amino acids: CAIKSPGSYEQYF. The DNA of the CDR3 is TGTGCCATCAAGTCTCCAGGCTCCTACGAGCAGTACTTC.

This clone was counted once. The V gene is TRBV5-1, the J gene TRBJ1-1, with D uncertain. The CDR3 runs to 12 residues. Germline CDR1 SGHRS, CDR2 YFSETQ. Trimming removed 4 bases from V and 3 bases from J, with 7 bases in between. CDR3 residues: CASSLRDTEAFF. CDR3 sequence (DNA): TGCGCCAGCAGCCTACGGGACACTGAAGCTTTCTTT.

This sequence joins TRBV9 and TRBJ2-3, with TRBD1 matching 7 bases. CDR1 SGDLS and CDR2 YYNGEE come from the germline V gene. V lost 3 bases to trimming and J lost 6 bases; unmatched junction nucleotides: 4. This CDR3 has 13 amino acids. Here the CDR3 reads CASSARQGDTQYF. CDR3 sequence (DNA): TGTGCCAGCAGCGCTAGACAGGGCGATACGCAGTATTTT. Supplemented by reference TRBV9 and TRBJ2-3, the full variable domain reads DSGVTQTPKHLITATGQRVTLRCSPRSGDLSVYWYQQSLDQGLQFLIQYYNGEERAKGNILERFSAQQFPDLHSELNLSSLELGDSALYFCASSARQGDTQYFGPGTRLTVL.

This sequence joins TRBV19 and TRBJ2-2; D not resolved. Germline V gene data show CDR1 as LNHDA and CDR2 as SQIVND (reference sequence). This CDR3 has 12 amino acids. The germline V and J ends were trimmed by 10 bases and 6 bases, with 12 bases remaining between them. This CDR3 is CATHGFAGELFF. Here the CDR3 DNA reads TGTGCCACCCACGGGTTCGCCGGGGAGCTGTTTTTT.

The CDR3 sequence: CASSFIGQVGQETQYF. In DNA, the CDR3 is TGTGCCAGCAGTTTTATCGGACAGGTTGGCCAAGAGACCCAGTACTTC. The chain carries TRBV28 and TRBJ2-5, with TRBD1 matching 7 bases. The CDR3 runs 16 residues. Losses at the gene ends were 3 bases for V and 1 base for J; bases not matched to a gene: 8. The germline V gene encodes CDR1 MDHEN and CDR2 SYDVKM.

V usage is TRBV19 and J usage is TRBJ1-4; 7 bases align to TRBD1. CDR1 is LNHDA and CDR2 is SQIVND in the germline V gene (reference sequence). The CDR3 contains 15 residues. Losses at the gene ends were 5 bases for V and 8 bases for J; bases not matched to a gene: 11. DNA for the CDR3: TGTGCCAGTAGTGAGACAGGGCCTGGACACGAAAAACTGTTTTTT. This codes for CASSETGPGHEKLFF.

The rearrangement uses TRBV2 and TRBJ2-1; 8 bases are shared with TRBD1. The V gene's germline CDR1 is SNHLY and CDR2 FYNNEI. Unmatched junction bases numbered 9, after V lost 6 bases and J lost 5 bases. CDR3 length: 15 amino acids. DNA for the CDR3: TGTGCCAGCAGACCCGACAGGGGACGGCACAATGAGCAGTTCTTC. This codes for CASRPDRGRHNEQFF.

The sample holds a few counts of this clone. The J gene is TRBJ2-6, the V gene TRBV19, with 13 bases aligning to TRBD2. The CDR3 is 19 residues long. V was pared by 4 bases and J by 0 bases, with 6 bases of the junction left unmatched. Per germline, CDR1 LNHDA and CDR2 SQIVND (reference sequence). The CDR3 here is CASSKNGLAGASGANVLTF. The DNA of the CDR3 is TGTGCCAGTAGTAAGAACGGACTAGCGGGAGCCTCTGGGGCCAACGTCCTGACTTTC.

This chain uses TRBV19 with TRBJ2-1, with a weak D call TRBD2 (6 bases). The CDR3 covers 14 residues. The ends were cut back, 4 bases at V and 7 bases at J, with 14 bases in the middle. Germline V gene lookup returns CDR1 LNHDA and CDR2 SQIVND (reference sequence). CDR3 in amino acids: CASSNLGSLNEQFF. In DNA form, the CDR3 reads TGTGCCAGTAGTAACCTCGGGAGCCTGAATGAGCAGTTCTTC.

This clone was seen only a few times. The chain employs TRBV19 and TRBJ2-3, with 7 bases matching TRBD1. V shed 0 bases and J 6 bases; nucleotides not matched to a gene: 9. Germline V gene data show CDR1 as LNHDA and CDR2 as SQIVND (reference sequence). The CDR3 extends over 16 amino acids. In DNA, the CDR3 is TGTGCCAGTAGTATAGATTGGACAGGATATCTGGATACGCAGTATTTT. Translating it yields CASSIDWTGYLDTQYF.

This clone was seen a few times. The V call is TRBV29-1, the J call TRBJ2-7, with D maybe TRBD2 (6 bases). Per germline, CDR1 SQVTM and CDR2 ANQGSEA. Deletions cut 3 bases from V and 4 bases from J, with 13 bases between. This CDR3 contains 13 residues. DNA for the CDR3: TGCAGCGTTGAGTTCGGGAGAGGTTACGAGCAGTACTTC. It codes for CSVEFGRGYEQYF.

The gene calls are TRBV27 and TRBJ2-7; D is perhaps TRBD1 (6 bases). The V and J ends lost 2 bases and 8 bases respectively, with 13 bases between them. Germline-derived CDR1 and CDR2 are MNHEY and SMNVEV (reference sequence). This CDR3 spans 13 amino acids. The CDR3: CASSLRSGQKQYF. CDR3 coding DNA: TGTGCCAGCAGTTTAAGGTCAGGACAGAAGCAGTACTTC.

This chain uses TRBV7-2 with TRBJ1-2; the match to TRBD1 covers 7 bases. The CDR3 consists of 14 residues. J was trimmed by 0 bases and V by 4 bases; bases with no gene match: 2. Germline lookup yields CDR1 SGHTA and CDR2 FQGNSA. This CDR3 is CASSSQGSNYGYTF. In DNA form, the CDR3 reads TGTGCCAGCAGCTCACAGGGGTCTAACTATGGCTACACCTTC.

The CDR3 DNA reads TGTGCCAGCAGCGCTACTAGCGGGAATGAGCAGTTCTTC. Translated, it gives CASSATSGNEQFF. The gene calls are TRBV7-3 and TRBJ2-1; 9 nucleotides agree with TRBD2. CDR1 and CDR2 from the germline V gene are SGHTA and FQGTGA. The CDR3 length is 13 residues. V shed 5 bases, J shed 7 bases, and the junction held 3 bases outside the gene matches.

The J gene is TRBJ2-7, the V gene TRBV29-1; D is perhaps TRBD1 (5 bases). CDR3 length: 11 amino acids. Trimming cost V 5 bases and J 1 base, with 6 bases left between them. Germline CDR1 SQVTM, CDR2 ANQGSEA. CDR3 residues: CSVSGSYEQYF. For the CDR3, the DNA is TGCAGCGTTTCAGGGTCCTACGAGCAGTACTTC.

This clone was counted a single time. Here the CDR3 reads CATSRDAAVAYEQYF. The CDR3 DNA reads TGTGCCACCAGCAGAGATGCCGCCGTAGCCTACGAGCAGTACTTC. The rearrangement joins TRBV15 to TRBJ2-7; D is uncertain. Trimming took 0 bases from V and 2 from J, leaving 11 bases between them. Germline lookup yields CDR1 LNHNV and CDR2 YYDKDF (reference sequence). The CDR3 length is 15 residues.

V is TRBV4-3 and J is TRBJ1-1, with 7 bases that match TRBD1. The CDR3 runs 13 residues. The junction had 3 bases not matched to a gene; V was cut back by 2 bases and J by 6 bases. Germline V lookup: CDR1 LGHNA, CDR2 YSLEER. CDR3 loop: CASSQSDRSEAFF. The CDR3 region has the DNA TGCGCCAGCAGCCAATCGGACAGGTCTGAAGCTTTCTTT.